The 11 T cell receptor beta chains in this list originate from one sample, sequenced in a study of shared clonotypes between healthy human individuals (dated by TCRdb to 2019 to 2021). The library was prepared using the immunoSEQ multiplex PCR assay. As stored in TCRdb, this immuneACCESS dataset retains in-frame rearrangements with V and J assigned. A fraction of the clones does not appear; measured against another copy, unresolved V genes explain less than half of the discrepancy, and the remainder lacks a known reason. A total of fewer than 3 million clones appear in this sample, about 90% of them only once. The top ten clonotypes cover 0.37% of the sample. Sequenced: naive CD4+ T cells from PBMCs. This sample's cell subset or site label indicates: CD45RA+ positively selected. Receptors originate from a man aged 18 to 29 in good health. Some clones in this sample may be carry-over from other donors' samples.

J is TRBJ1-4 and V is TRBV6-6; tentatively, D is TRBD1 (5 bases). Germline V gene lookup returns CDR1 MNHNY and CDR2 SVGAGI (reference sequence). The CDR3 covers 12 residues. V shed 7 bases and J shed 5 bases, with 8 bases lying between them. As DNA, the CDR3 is TGTGCCAGCACGGGACCGAATGAAAAACTGTTTTTT. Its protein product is CASTGPNEKLFF.

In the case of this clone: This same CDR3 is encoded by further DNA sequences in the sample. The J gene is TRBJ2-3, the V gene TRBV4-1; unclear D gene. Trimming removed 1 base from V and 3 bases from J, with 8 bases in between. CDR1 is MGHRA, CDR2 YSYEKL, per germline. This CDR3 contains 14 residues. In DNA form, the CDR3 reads TGCGCCAGCAGCCAAGGTGCAGGAACAGATACGCAGTATTTT. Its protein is CASSQGAGTDTQYF.

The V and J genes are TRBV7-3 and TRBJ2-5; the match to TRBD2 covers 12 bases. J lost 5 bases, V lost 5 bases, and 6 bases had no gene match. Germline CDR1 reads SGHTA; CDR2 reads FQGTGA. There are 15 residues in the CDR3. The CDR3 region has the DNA TGTGCCAGCAGCCTAGCGGGAGGGCGTTCCGAGACCCAGTACTTC. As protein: CASSLAGGRSETQYF.

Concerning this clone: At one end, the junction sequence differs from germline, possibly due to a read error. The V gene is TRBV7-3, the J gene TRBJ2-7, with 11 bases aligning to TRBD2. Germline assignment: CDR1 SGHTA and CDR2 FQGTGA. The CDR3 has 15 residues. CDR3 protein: CASSLTSGIPYAQYF. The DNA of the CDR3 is TGTGCCAGCAGCTTGACTAGCGGGATACCCTACGCGCAGTACTTC.

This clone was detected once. The CDR3 nucleotides are TGTGCCAGCGGGACAGGGCTCGACGAGCAGTACTTC. It yields the protein CASGTGLDEQYF. The chain carries TRBV6-1 and TRBJ2-7; 9 positions match TRBD1. Germline V gene lookup returns CDR1 MNHNS and CDR2 SASEGT. The V and J ends lost 8 bases and 5 bases, in that order; junction bases with no gene match: 4. The CDR3 is 12 amino acids.

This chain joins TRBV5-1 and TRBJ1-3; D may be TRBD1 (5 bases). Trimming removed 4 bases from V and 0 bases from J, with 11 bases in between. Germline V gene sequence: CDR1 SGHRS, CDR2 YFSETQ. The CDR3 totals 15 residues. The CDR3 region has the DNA TGCGCCAGCAGCATCACCGGGGCCTCTGGAAACACCATATATTTT. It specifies CASSITGASGNTIYF.

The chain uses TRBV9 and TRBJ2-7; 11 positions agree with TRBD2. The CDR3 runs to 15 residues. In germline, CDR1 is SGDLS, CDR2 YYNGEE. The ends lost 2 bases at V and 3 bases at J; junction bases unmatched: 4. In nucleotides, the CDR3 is TGTGCCAGCAGCGTCGGGACTAGCGGCTTCTACGAGCAGTACTTC. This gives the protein CASSVGTSGFYEQYF.

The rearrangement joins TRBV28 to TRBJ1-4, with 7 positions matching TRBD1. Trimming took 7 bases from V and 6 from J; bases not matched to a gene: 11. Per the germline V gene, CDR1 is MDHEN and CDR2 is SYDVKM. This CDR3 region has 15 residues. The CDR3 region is CASISSGQGDEKLFF. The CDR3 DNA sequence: TGTGCCAGCATTTCAAGCGGGCAGGGGGATGAAAAACTGTTTTTT.

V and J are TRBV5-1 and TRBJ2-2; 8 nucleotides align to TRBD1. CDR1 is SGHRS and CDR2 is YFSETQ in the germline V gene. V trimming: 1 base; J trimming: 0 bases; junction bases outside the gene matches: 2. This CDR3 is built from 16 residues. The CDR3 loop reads CASSLNRGTNTGELFF. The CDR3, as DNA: TGCGCCAGCAGCTTGAACAGGGGGACGAACACCGGGGAGCTGTTTTTT. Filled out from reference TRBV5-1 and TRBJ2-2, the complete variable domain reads KAGVTQTPRYLIKTRGQQVTLSCSPISGHRSVSWYQQTPGQGLQFLFEYFSETQRNKGNFPGRFSGRQFSNSRSEMNVSTLELGDSALYLCASSLNRGTNTGELFFGEGSRLTVL.

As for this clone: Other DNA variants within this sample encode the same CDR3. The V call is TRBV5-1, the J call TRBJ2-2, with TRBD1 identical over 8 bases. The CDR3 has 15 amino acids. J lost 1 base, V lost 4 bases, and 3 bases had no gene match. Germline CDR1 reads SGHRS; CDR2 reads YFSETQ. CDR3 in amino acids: CASSPGTGNTGELFF. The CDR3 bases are TGCGCCAGCAGCCCTGGGACAGGGAACACCGGGGAGCTGTTTTTT.

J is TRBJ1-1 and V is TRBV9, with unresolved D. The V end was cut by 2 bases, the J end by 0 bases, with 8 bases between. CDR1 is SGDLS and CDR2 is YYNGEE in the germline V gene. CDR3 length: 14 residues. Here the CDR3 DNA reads TGTGCCAGCAGCGTTTCCACCATGAACACTGAAGCTTTCTTT. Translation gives CASSVSTMNTEAFF.